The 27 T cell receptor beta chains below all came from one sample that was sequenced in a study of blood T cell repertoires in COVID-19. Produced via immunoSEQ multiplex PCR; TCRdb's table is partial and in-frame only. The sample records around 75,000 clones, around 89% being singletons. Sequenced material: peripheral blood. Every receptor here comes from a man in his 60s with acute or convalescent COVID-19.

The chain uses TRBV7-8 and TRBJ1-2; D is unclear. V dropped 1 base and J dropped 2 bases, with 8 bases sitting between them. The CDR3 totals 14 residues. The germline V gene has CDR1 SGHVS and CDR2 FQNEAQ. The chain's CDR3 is CASSLGHRNYGYTF. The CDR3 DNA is TGTGCCAGCAGCTTAGGGCACAGAAACTATGGCTACACCTTC.

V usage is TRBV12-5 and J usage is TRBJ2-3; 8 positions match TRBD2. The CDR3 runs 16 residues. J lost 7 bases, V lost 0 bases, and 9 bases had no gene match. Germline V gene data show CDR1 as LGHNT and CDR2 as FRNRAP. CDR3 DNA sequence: TGTGCTAGTGGTTTGGTACTGTCGGGAGGGAATTATACGCAGTATTTT. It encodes CASGLVLSGGNYTQYF.

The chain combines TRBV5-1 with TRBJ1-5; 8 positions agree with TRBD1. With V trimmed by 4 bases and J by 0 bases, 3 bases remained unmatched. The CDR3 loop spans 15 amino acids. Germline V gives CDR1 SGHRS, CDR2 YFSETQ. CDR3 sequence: CASSPGQGSNQPQHF. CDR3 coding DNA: TGCGCCAGCAGCCCCGGACAGGGTAGCAATCAGCCCCAGCATTTT.

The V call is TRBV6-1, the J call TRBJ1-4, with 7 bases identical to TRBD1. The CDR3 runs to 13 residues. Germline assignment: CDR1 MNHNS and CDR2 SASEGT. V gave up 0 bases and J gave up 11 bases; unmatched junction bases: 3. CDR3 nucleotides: TGTGCCAGCAGTGAAGCGACAGGGTTTAAACTGTTTTTT. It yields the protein CASSEATGFKLFF.

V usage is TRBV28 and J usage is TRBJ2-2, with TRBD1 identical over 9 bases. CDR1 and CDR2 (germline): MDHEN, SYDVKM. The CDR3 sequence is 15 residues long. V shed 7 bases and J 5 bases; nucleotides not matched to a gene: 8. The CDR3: CASIYNRGRTGELFF. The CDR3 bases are TGTGCCAGCATATACAACAGGGGGCGAACCGGGGAGCTGTTTTTT.

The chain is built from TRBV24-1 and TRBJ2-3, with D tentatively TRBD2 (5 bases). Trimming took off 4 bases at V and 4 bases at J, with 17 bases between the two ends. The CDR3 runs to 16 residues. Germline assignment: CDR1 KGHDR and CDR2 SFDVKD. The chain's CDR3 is CATSDPGPRGPDTQYF. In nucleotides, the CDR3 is TGTGCCACCAGTGACCCCGGACCCCGAGGGCCAGATACGCAGTATTTT.

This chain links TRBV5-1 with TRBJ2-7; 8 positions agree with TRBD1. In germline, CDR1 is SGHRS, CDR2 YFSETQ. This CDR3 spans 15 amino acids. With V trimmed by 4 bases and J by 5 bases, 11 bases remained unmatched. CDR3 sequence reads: CASSETGTGRDEQYF. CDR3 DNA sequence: TGCGCCAGCAGCGAAACCGGGACAGGTAGAGACGAGCAGTACTTC.

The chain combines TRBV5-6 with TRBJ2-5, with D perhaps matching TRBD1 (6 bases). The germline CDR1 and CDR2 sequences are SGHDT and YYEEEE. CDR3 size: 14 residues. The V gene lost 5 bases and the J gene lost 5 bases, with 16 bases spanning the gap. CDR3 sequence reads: CASRAGTRGETQYF. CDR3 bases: TGTGCCAGCAGGGCCGGGACGAGGGGGGAGACCCAGTACTTC.

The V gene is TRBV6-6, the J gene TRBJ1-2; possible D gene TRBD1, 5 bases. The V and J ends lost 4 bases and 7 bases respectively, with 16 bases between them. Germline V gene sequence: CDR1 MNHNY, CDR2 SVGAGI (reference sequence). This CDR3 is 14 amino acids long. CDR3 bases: TGTGCCAGCAGTTCCAACGTTCGCGGGGGTGGCTACACCTTC. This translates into CASSSNVRGGGYTF.

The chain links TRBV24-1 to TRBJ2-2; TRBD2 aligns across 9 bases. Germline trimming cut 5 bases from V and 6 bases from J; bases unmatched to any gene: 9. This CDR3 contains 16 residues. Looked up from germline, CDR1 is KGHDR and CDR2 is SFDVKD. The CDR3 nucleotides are TGTGCCACCAGTGCCTGGGTAGCGGGAGAGCCCGGGGAGCTGTTTTTT. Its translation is CATSAWVAGEPGELFF.

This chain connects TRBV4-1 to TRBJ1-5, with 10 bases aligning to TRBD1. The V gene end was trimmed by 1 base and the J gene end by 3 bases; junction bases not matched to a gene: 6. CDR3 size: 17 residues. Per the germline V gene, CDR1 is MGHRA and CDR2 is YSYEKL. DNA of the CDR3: TGCGCCAGCAGCCAAGTGGGGGACAGGGGTTACAATCAGCCCCAGCATTTT. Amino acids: CASSQVGDRGYNQPQHF.

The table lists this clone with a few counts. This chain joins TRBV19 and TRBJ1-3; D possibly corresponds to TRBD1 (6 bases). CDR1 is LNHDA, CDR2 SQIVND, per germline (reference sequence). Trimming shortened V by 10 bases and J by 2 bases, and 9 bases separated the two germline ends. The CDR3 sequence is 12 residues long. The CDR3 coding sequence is TGTGCCACCTGGGGGCCTGGAAACACCATATATTTT. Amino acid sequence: CATWGPGNTIYF.

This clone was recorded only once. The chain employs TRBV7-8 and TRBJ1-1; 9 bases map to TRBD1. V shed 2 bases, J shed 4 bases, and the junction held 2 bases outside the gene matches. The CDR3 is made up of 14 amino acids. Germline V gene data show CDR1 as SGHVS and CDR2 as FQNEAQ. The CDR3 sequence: CASSLIQGATEAFF. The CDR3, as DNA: TGTGCCAGCAGCTTAATACAGGGGGCCACTGAAGCTTTCTTT.

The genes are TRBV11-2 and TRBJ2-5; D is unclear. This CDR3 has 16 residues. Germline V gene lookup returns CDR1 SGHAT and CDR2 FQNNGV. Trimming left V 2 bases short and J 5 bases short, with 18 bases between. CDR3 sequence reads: CASSLLLSFGFETQYF. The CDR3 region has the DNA TGTGCCAGCAGCTTATTACTATCTTTTGGGTTTGAGACCCAGTACTTC. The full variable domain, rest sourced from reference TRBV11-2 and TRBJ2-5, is EAGVAQSPRYKIIEKRQSVAFWCNPISGHATLYWYQQILGQGPKLLIQFQNNGVVDDSQLPKDRFSAERLKGVDSTLKIQPAKLEDSAVYLCASSLLLSFGFETQYFGPGTRLLVL.

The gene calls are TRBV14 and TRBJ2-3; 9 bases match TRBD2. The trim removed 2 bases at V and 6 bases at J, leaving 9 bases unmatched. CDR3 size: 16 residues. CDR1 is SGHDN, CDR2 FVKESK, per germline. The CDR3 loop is CASSQRIRTSGDTQYF. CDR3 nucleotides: TGTGCCAGCAGCCAAAGGATTAGAACTAGCGGGGATACGCAGTATTTT.

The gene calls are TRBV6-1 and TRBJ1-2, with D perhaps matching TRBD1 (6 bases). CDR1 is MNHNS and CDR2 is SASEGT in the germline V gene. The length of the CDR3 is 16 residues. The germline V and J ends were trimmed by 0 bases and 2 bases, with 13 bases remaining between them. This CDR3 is CASSEAGGQGNYGYTF. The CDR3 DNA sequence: TGTGCCAGCAGTGAAGCGGGGGGGCAGGGGAACTATGGCTACACCTTC.

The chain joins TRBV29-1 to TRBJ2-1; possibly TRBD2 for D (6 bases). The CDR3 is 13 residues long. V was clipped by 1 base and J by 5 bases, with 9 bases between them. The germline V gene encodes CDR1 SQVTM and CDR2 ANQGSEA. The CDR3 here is CSVEVRGNNEQFF. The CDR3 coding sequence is TGCAGCGTTGAAGTACGGGGGAACAATGAGCAGTTCTTC.

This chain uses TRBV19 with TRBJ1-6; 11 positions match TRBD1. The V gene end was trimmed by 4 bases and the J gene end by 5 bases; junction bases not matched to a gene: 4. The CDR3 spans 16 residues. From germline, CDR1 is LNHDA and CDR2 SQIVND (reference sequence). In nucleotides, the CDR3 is TGTGCCAGTAGTACTGGACAGGGGGCGAATAATTCACCCCTCCACTTT. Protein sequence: CASSTGQGANNSPLHF.

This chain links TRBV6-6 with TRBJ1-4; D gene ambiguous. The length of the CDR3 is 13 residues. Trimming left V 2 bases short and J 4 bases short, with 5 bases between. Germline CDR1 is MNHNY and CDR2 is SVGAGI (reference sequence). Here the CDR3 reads CASSYGGNEKLFF. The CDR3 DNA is TGTGCCAGCAGTTACGGCGGTAATGAAAAACTGTTTTTT.

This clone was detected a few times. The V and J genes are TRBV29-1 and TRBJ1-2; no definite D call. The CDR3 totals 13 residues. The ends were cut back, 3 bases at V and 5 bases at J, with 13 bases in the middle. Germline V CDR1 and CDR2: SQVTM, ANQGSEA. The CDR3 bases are TGCAGCGTTGAGAGTAGGGAGCGGTATGGCTACACCTTC. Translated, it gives CSVESRERYGYTF.

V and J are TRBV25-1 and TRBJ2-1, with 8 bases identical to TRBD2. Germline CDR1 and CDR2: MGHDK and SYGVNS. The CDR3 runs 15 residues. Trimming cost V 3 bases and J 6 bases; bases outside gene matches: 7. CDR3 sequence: CASSDYSGNSNEQFF. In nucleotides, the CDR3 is TGTGCCAGCAGTGACTATAGCGGGAATTCCAATGAGCAGTTCTTC.

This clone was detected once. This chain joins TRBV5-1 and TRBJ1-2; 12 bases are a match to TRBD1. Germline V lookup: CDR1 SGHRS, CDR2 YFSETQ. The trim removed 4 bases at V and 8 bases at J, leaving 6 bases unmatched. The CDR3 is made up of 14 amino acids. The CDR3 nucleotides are TGCGCCAGCAGCGGGACAGGGGGCGCGGAGGGCTACACCTTC. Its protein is CASSGTGGAEGYTF.

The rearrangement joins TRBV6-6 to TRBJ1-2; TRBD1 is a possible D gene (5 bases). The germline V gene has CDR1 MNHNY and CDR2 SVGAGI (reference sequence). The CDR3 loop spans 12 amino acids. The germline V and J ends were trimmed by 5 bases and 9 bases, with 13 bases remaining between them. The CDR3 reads CASSDVQGSYTF. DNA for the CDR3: TGTGCCAGCAGTGACGTCCAGGGCAGCTACACCTTC.

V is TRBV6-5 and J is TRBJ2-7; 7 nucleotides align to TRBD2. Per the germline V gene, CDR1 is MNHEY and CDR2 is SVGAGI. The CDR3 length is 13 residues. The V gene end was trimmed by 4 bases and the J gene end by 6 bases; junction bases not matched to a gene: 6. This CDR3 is CASSSTSFREQYF. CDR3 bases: TGTGCCAGCAGTTCGACTAGCTTTCGCGAGCAGTACTTC.

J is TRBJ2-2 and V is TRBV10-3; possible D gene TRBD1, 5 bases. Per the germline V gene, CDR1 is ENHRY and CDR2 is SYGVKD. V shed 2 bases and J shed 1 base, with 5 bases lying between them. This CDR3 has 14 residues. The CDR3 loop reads CAISETGNTGELFF. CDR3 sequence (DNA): TGTGCCATCAGTGAGACAGGGAACACCGGGGAGCTGTTTTTT.

The CDR3 bases are TGTGCCAGTAGTACCGTTCCGAGGGCTGAAGCTTTCTTT. Its protein product is CASSTVPRAEAFF. V and J are TRBV19 and TRBJ1-1; D gene uncertain. V shed 4 bases and J shed 6 bases, with 12 bases lying between them. There are 13 residues in the CDR3. CDR1 LNHDA and CDR2 SQIVND come from the germline V gene (reference sequence).

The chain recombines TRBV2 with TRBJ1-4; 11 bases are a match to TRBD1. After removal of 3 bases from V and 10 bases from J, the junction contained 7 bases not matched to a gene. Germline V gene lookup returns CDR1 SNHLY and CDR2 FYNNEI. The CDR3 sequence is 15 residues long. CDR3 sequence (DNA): TGTGCCAGCAGTGAGCCCGGGACAGGGGGACTAAAACTGTTTTTT. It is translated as CASSEPGTGGLKLFF.